This T cell receptor beta chain was captured in a study of glioma-infiltrating T cells after dendritic cell vaccination. Study conclusions and caveats: Survival was not directly related to TCR clonality in these patients.

Primers: 60 V beta forward and 13 J beta reverse. Here immunoSEQ multiplex PCR was the method, and the copy in TCRdb shows in-frame clones only, minus some. Of about 99,000 clones detected, 80% to 90% appear once; the ten largest clones hold more than 10%. This clone has only one observation. What it binds is unknown. Trimming stripped 4 bases from V and 5 bases from J, with 9 bases between. The CDR3 totals 13 residues. In germline, CDR1 is MNHEY, CDR2 SVGAGI. Source: blood, taken before dendritic cell vaccination. The chain couples TRBV6-5 to TRBJ1-3; D gene uncertain. This sequence was found in a human donor with glioblastoma. For the CDR3, the DNA is TGTGCCAGCAGTTTCGGGGAGAGAAACACCATATATTTT. Protein sequence: CASSFGERNTIYF.